This T cell receptor beta chain was profiled in a study of radiation and T cells in renal cell carcinoma. Study information: Nephrectomy followed 15 Gy stereotactic body radiation by 4 weeks. Points from the study as a whole: Baseline intratumoral clonotype presence is unknown without pretreatment biopsies. In blood, top tumor clones expanded by 2 weeks, shrinking by 4.

Assay: immunoSEQ multiplex PCR; the TCRdb copy retains only in-frame clones and omits some. Altogether 150,000 or so clones are present, roughly 90% being singletons, with the ten largest covering around 13%. Time point: blood 2 weeks post-SBRT. Treatment denoted: 15 Gy SBRT to primary tumor, nephrectomy 4 weeks later. For this clone: The antigen remains undetermined.

The receptor was derived from a woman aged 45-65 years with renal cell carcinoma. The source was blood, collected from a patient whose treatment included radiotherapy and nephrectomy.

The CDR3 region is CASSLYGRQQNSPLHF. The CDR3 DNA reads as TGTGCCAGCAGCTTATATGGCCGACAGCAGAATTCACCCCTCCACTTT. The V call is TRBV7-3, the J call TRBJ1-6; perhaps TRBD1 as D (5 bases). This CDR3 spans 16 amino acids. The germline V gene encodes CDR1 SGHTA and CDR2 FQGTGA. V was trimmed by 2 bases and J by 7 bases, leaving 15 bases between them.